This TCR beta chain was profiled in a study of early T cells in non-severe SARS-CoV-2 infection. Overall study: Chains from this unsorted whole-blood bulk RNA could not be paired.

The ends were cut back, 5 bases at V and 3 bases at J, with 16 bases in the middle. Per germline, CDR1 SGHAT and CDR2 FQNNGV. This CDR3 region has 16 residues. Researchers tagged individual cDNA molecules with unique molecular identifiers. TCRdb re-analysed the 5' RACE reads in MiXCR, keeping a single row per CDR3 protein. The sample yields about 110,000 distinct CDR3 sequences, around 10% seen once. Regarding the study as a whole: The study's VDJdb matching favored anti-spike CD8 responses and missed private and CD4 specificities.

This clonotype was detected ten times or more. Its antigen is not known. V and J are TRBV11-2 and TRBJ2-2, with D unresolved. The TCR originated in an adult who was a healthcare worker with PCR-confirmed SARS-CoV-2 infection or an uninfected control (not recorded which). Sequencing was carried out using whole blood. The CDR3 reads CASSLWSKPDTGELFF. DNA for the CDR3: TGTGCCAGCAGCCTCTGGTCCAAACCGGACACCGGGGAGCTGTTTTTT.